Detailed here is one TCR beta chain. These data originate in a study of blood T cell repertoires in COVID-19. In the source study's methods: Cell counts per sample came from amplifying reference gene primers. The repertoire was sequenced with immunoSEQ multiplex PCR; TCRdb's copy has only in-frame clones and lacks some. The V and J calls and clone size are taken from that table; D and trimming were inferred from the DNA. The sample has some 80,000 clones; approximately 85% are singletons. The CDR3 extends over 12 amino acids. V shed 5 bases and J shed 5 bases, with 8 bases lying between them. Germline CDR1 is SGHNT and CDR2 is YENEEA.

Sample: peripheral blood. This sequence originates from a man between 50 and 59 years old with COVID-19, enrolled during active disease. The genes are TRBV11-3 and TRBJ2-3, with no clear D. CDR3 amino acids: CASSISGDTQYF. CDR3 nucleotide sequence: TGTGCCAGCAGCATCTCAGGAGATACGCAGTATTTT.